The 12 T cell receptor beta chains in this list originate from one sample, sequenced in a study of blood T cell repertoires in COVID-19. TCRdb keeps only in-frame clones here, not all; method: immunoSEQ multiplex PCR. The sample yields 150,000 to 160,000 clones, approximately 80% seen once. Sequencing was carried out using peripheral blood. The receptors were gathered from an older woman with COVID-19, enrolled during active disease.

This clone was observed once. Mismatch with germline at one junction end may stem from a read error. This chain uses TRBV18 with TRBJ1-1; 10 nucleotides match TRBD1. From germline, CDR1 is KGHSH and CDR2 LQKENI. CDR3 length: 16 amino acids. CDR3 bases: TGTGCCAGCTCACCACAGAGGACAGGGGGGAACGCTGAAGCTTTCTTT. Its translation is CASSPQRTGGNAEAFF.

The V gene is TRBV7-3, the J gene TRBJ2-3, with 7 bases aligning to TRBD2. Germline values: CDR1 SGHTA, CDR2 FQGTGA. This CDR3 has 14 residues. V lost 6 bases and J lost 2; bases outside the gene matches: 5. CDR3 sequence (DNA): TGTGCCAGCAGGCAAGCGGGATACACAGATACGCAGTATTTT. It is translated as CASRQAGYTDTQYF.

The chain links TRBV24-1 to TRBJ1-2; D is unresolved. The CDR3 runs to 15 residues. Germline loops: CDR1 KGHDR, CDR2 SFDVKD. V was trimmed by 5 bases and J by 7 bases, leaving 19 bases between them. The CDR3 sequence: CATSAAGGRLGGYTF. CDR3 coding DNA: TGTGCCACCAGTGCAGCGGGAGGGAGATTGGGTGGCTACACCTTC.

The chain links TRBV30 to TRBJ1-1; maybe TRBD1 (5 bases). Germline V gene lookup returns CDR1 GTSNPN and CDR2 SVGIG (reference sequence). The CDR3 runs to 13 residues. Trimming cost V 1 base and J 0 bases, with 6 bases left between them. CDR3 sequence reads: CAWSGQLNTEAFF. CDR3 DNA sequence: TGTGCCTGGAGTGGACAGTTGAACACTGAAGCTTTCTTT.

V and J are TRBV7-9 and TRBJ2-1, with D possibly TRBD2 on 5 matching bases. The ends were cut back, 6 bases at V and 4 bases at J, with 13 bases in the middle. Germline values: CDR1 SEHNR, CDR2 FQNEAQ (reference sequence). The CDR3 has 14 amino acids. DNA of the CDR3: TGTGCCAGCAGGTCCCCACTAGGATACAATGAGCAGTTCTTC. Protein product: CASRSPLGYNEQFF.

The chain carries TRBV4-1 and TRBJ2-1; 10 nucleotides match TRBD1. There are 17 residues in the CDR3. CDR1 and CDR2 from the germline V gene are MGHRA and YSYEKL. V trimming: 4 bases; J trimming: 3 bases; junction bases outside the gene matches: 9. This chain's CDR3 is CASSPPPGTGDYNEQFF. The CDR3 bases are TGCGCCAGCAGCCCCCCCCCTGGGACAGGGGACTACAATGAGCAGTTCTTC.

The chain employs TRBV5-6 and TRBJ1-3; weak D call: TRBD1 (5 bases). Germline V CDR1 and CDR2: SGHDT, YYEEEE. The CDR3 runs to 15 residues. Trimming took 0 bases from V and 2 from J, leaving 9 bases between them. The CDR3 sequence is CASSLVGGTGNTIYF. The CDR3 DNA is TGTGCCAGCAGCTTGGTGGGGGGAACTGGAAACACCATATATTTT.

This chain connects TRBV19 to TRBJ1-2; the D gene is possibly TRBD1 (6 bases). Trimming stripped 4 bases from V and 3 bases from J, with 18 bases between. Germline V CDR1 and CDR2: LNHDA, SQIVND (reference sequence). The CDR3 is 16 amino acids. The CDR3 spells CASSTNQLGQYYGYTF. The CDR3 nucleotides are TGTGCCAGTAGTACCAACCAACTCGGACAGTACTATGGCTACACCTTC.

The chain uses TRBV15 and TRBJ2-5; 9 nucleotides align to TRBD1. This CDR3 contains 19 residues. V shed 0 bases and J 5 bases; nucleotides not matched to a gene: 16. Germline values: CDR1 LNHNV, CDR2 YYDKDF (reference sequence). CDR3 coding DNA: TGTGCCACCAGCAGAGATCTGGGACAGGGAGGTTCCAGGTGGGAGACCCAGTACTTC. As protein: CATSRDLGQGGSRWETQYF.

V is TRBV19 and J is TRBJ1-1, with 9 nucleotides matching TRBD1. This CDR3 contains 18 residues. Trimming at V came to 6 bases and at J to 11 bases, leaving 25 bases not matched to a gene. Germline-derived CDR1 and CDR2 are LNHDA and SQIVND (reference sequence). The CDR3 is CASSHHLNPGQGLPGAFF. The DNA of the CDR3 is TGTGCCAGTAGCCACCATCTAAATCCGGGACAGGGTCTGCCGGGGGCTTTCTTT.

This rearrangement joins TRBV19 to TRBJ2-7; 8 bases fit TRBD2. The CDR3 sequence is 14 residues long. The trim removed 6 bases at V and 4 bases at J, leaving 8 bases unmatched. Germline CDR1 reads LNHDA; CDR2 reads SQIVND (reference sequence). CDR3 bases: TGTGCCAGTAGGGGTAGGAGCGGGGGATACGAGCAGTACTTC. Translating gives CASRGRSGGYEQYF.

This sequence joins TRBV29-1 and TRBJ1-2; D possibly corresponds to TRBD1 (5 bases). The CDR3 runs 14 residues. Germline V gene data show CDR1 as SQVTM and CDR2 as ANQGSEA. Trimming took off 8 bases at V and 4 bases at J, with 20 bases between the two ends. CDR3 sequence: CSFRTGEGIYGYTF. CDR3 nucleotide sequence: TGCAGCTTCCGCACGGGGGAGGGGATCTATGGCTACACCTTC.